Presented here are 10 T cell receptor beta chains from one specimen sequenced in a study of Graves' ophthalmopathy and Graves' hyperthyroidism. Investigators amplified TCR beta CDR3 regions from RNA transcripts. After a first-round RT-PCR with HTBI primers, a second-round multiplex PCR was run. TCRdb processed the multiplex PCR reads anew with MiXCR; each CDR3 protein has one entry. The table lists approximately 700,000 distinct CDR3 sequences, roughly 40% of them singletons. Specimen: peripheral blood. These TCRs come from an adult man with Graves' ophthalmopathy.

This clonotype has a count of ten or more. The chain joins TRBV29-1 to TRBJ1-1; the match to TRBD1 covers 8 bases. Germline V CDR1 and CDR2: SQVTM, ANQGSEA. V was pared by 3 bases and J by 11 bases, with 11 bases of the junction left unmatched. This CDR3 spans 13 amino acids. The CDR3 nucleotides are TGCAGCGTTGATGGACAGGGCGTACCTACGGCTTTCTTT. Amino acid sequence: CSVDGQGVPTAFF.

Ten or more counts support this clonotype. V gene TRBV25-1 combines with J gene TRBJ2-2; the D is unclear. The V and J ends lost 6 bases and 0 bases respectively, with 8 bases between them. This CDR3 spans 14 amino acids. Per germline, CDR1 MGHDK and CDR2 SYGVNS. The CDR3 region is CASSLSPNTGELFF. CDR3 coding DNA: TGTGCCAGCAGCTTGTCACCGAACACCGGGGAGCTGTTTTTT.

The rearrangement links TRBV25-1 to TRBJ1-4; the match to TRBD1 covers 8 bases. V shed 4 bases and J 8 bases; nucleotides not matched to a gene: 9. Germline-derived CDR1 and CDR2 are MGHDK and SYGVNS. CDR3 length equals 15 residues. The DNA for the CDR3 is TGTGCCAGCAGTGCGCATGGACAGGGACTCGAAAAACTGTTTTTT. This gives the protein CASSAHGQGLEKLFF.

This clonotype occurred many times. CDR3 amino acids: CASSFQGHEQYF. CDR3 nucleotide sequence: TGTGCCAGCAGCTTTCAGGGTCACGAGCAGTACTTC. The V and J genes are TRBV7-9 and TRBJ2-7; TRBD1 is a possible D gene (5 bases). Trimming removed 3 bases from V and 5 bases from J, with 8 bases in between. The length of the CDR3 is 12 residues. The germline gives CDR1 SEHNR, CDR2 FQNEAQ (reference sequence).

The chain is built from TRBV5-4 and TRBJ1-1, with 7 bases matching TRBD1. The CDR3 extends over 15 amino acids. J gave up 4 bases and V 4 bases, and 10 bases lay outside the gene matches. Looked up from germline, CDR1 is SGHNT and CDR2 is YYREEE (reference sequence). The chain's CDR3 is CASSTEGAEGTEAFF. The CDR3, as DNA: TGTGCCAGCAGCACAGAGGGGGCGGAGGGCACTGAAGCTTTCTTT.

A few counts support this clonotype. V usage is TRBV5-8 and J usage is TRBJ1-5; D gene ambiguous. CDR1 is SGHTS and CDR2 is YDEGEE in the germline V gene. Trimming pared 5 bases from V and 0 bases from J, leaving 12 bases between. The CDR3 has 15 residues. The CDR3 here is CASRSDEPSNQPQHF. As DNA, the CDR3 is TGTGCCAGCAGATCGGACGAACCTAGCAATCAGCCCCAGCATTTT.

The CDR3 DNA is TGTGCCAGCTCACCCTCAGCGATGAACACCGGGGAGCTGTTTTTT. This codes for CASSPSAMNTGELFF. This sequence joins TRBV25-1 and TRBJ2-2; D call uncertain. V shed 8 bases and J shed 1 base, with 14 bases lying between them. Germline lookup yields CDR1 MGHDK and CDR2 SYGVNS. The CDR3 is 15 residues long. The variable domain in full, with the rest retrieved from reference TRBV25-1 and TRBJ2-2, is EADIYQTPRYLVIGTGKKITLECSQTMGHDKMYWYQQDPGMELHLIHYSYGVNSTEKGDLSSESTVSRIRTEHFPLTLESARPSHTSQYLCASSPSAMNTGELFFGEGSRLTVL.

The chain couples TRBV14 to TRBJ2-2; a possible D gene is TRBD1 (6 bases). This CDR3 is built from 17 residues. V lost 8 bases, J lost 1 base, and 20 bases lay in between. Germline V gene lookup returns CDR1 SGHDN and CDR2 FVKESK. Here the CDR3 DNA reads TGTGCCAGCTCACAGAACACGGGACACATGAACACCGGGGAGCTGTTTTTT. The encoded protein is CASSQNTGHMNTGELFF.

This clonotype has a count of ten or more. This chain uses TRBV5-1 with TRBJ2-6, with D possibly matching TRBD2 (6 bases). This CDR3 has 18 amino acids. The germline V gene encodes CDR1 SGHRS and CDR2 YFSETQ. V was cut by 0 bases and J by 0 bases, with 13 bases left in between. The CDR3 DNA reads as TGCGCCAGCAGCTTGGCCCCGGAGGGACCCTCTGGGGCCAACGTCCTGACTTTC. Translating it yields CASSLAPEGPSGANVLTF.

The chain carries TRBV7-6 and TRBJ2-7; possibly TRBD1 for D (5 bases). Looked up from germline, CDR1 is SGHVS and CDR2 is FNYEAQ. This CDR3 is built from 15 residues. Trimming left V 2 bases short and J 0 bases short, with 11 bases between. Written as DNA, the CDR3 is TGTGCCAGCAGCTTAAGGGGTGCGCCCTCCTACGAGCAGTACTTC. Its protein product is CASSLRGAPSYEQYF.